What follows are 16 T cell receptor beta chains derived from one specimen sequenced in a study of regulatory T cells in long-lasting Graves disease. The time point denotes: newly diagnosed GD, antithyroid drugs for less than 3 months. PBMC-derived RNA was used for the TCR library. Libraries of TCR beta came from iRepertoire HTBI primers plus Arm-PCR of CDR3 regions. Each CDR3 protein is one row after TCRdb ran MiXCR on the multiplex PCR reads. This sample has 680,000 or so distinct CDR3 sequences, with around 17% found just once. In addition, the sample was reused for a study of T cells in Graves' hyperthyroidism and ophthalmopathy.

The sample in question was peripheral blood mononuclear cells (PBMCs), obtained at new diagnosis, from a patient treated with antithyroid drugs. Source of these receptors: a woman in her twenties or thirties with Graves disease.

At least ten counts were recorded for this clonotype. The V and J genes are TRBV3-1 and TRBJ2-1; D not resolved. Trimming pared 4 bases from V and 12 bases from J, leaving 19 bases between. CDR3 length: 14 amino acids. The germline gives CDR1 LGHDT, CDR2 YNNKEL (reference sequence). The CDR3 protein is CASSPQNERWGQFF. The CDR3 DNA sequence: TGTGCCAGCAGCCCACAAAACGAAAGGTGGGGGCAGTTCTTC.

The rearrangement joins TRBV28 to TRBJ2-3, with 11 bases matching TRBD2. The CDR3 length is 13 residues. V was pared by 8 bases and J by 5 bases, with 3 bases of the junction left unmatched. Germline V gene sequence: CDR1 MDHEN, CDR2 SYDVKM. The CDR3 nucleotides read TGTGCCAGCGGTAGCGGGAGGGAAGATACGCAGTATTTT. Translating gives CASGSGREDTQYF.

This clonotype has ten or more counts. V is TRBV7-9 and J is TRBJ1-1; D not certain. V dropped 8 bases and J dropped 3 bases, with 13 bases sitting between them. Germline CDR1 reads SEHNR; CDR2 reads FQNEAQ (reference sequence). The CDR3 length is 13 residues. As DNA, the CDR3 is TGTGCCAGCGGAGACGGTGATGACACTGAAGCTTTCTTT. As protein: CASGDGDDTEAFF. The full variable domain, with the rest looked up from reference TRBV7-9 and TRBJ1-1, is DTGVSQNPRHKITKRGQNVTFRCDPISEHNRLYWYRQTLGQGPEFLTYFQNEAQLEKSRLLSDRFSAERPKGSFSTLEIQRTEQGDSAMYLCASGDGDDTEAFFGQGTRLTVV.

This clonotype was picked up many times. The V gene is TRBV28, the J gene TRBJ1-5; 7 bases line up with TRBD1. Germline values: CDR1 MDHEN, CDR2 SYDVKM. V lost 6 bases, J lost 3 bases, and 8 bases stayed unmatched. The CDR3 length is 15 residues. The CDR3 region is CASSPGTAINQPQHF. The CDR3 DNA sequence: TGTGCCAGCAGCCCCGGGACAGCAATCAATCAGCCCCAGCATTTT.

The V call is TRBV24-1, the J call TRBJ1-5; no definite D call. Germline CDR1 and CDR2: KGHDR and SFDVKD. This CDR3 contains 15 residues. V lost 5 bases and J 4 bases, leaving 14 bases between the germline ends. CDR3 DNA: TGTGCCACCAGTGCGAGTGGGTTTGAGAATCAGCCCCAGCATTTT. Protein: CATSASGFENQPQHF.

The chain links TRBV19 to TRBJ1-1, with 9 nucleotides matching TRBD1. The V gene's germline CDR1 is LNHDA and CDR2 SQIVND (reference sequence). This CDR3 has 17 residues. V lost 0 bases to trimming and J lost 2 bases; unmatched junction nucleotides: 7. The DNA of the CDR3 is TGTGCCAGTAGTATAGAGGGCCGGACAGGGGTCAACACTGAAGCTTTCTTT. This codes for CASSIEGRTGVNTEAFF.

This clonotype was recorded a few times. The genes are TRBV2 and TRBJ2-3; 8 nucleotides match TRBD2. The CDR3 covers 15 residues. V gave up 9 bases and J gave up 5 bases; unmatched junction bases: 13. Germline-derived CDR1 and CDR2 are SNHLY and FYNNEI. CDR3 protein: CASSGSGRAVDTQYF. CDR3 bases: TGTGCCAGTTCTGGGAGCGGGAGAGCAGTAGATACGCAGTATTTT. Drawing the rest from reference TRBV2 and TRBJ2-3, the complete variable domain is EPEVTQTPSHQVTQMGQEVILRCVPISNHLYFYWYRQILGQKVEFLVSFYNNEISEKSEIFDDQFSVERPDGSNFTLKIRSTKLEDSAMYFCASSGSGRAVDTQYFGPGTRLTVL.

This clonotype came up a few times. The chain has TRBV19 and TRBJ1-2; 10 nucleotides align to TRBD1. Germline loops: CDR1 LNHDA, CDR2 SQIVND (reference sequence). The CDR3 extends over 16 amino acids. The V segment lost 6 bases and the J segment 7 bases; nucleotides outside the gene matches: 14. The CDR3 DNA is TGTGCCAGTAGAGGGACAGGGGTGGATCAGGTGGCTGGCTACACCTTC. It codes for CASRGTGVDQVAGYTF.

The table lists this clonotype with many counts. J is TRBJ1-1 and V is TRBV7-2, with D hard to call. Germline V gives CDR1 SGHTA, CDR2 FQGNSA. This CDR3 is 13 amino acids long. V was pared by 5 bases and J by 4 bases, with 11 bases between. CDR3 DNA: TGTGCCAGCAGCCAGGATACACTCACTGAAGCTTTCTTT. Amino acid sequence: CASSQDTLTEAFF. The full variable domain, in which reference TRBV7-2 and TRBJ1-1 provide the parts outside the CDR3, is GAGVSQSPSNKVTEKGKDVELRCDPISGHTALYWYRQSLGQGLEFLIYFQGNSAPDKSGLPSDRFSAERTGGSVSTLTIQRTQQEDSAVYLCASSQDTLTEAFFGQGTRLTVV.

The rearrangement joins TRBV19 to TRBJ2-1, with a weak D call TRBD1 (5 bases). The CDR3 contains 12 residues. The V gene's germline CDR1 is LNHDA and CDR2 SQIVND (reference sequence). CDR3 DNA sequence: TGTGTCACAGGACACAAAATCAATGAGCAGTTCTTC. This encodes CVTGHKINEQFF.

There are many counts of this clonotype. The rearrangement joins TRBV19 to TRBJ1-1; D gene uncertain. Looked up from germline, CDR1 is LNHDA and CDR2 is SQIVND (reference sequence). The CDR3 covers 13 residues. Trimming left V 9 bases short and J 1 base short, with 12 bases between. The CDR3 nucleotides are TGTGCCAGCAGCACCCGGCAGAACACTGAAGCTTTCTTT. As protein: CASSTRQNTEAFF.

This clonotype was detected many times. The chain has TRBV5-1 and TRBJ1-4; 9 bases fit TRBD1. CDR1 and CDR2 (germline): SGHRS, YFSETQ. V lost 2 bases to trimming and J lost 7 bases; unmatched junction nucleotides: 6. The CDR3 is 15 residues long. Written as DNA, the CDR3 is TGCGCCAGCAGCTTAACAGGGGGCGATGGTGAAAAACTGTTTTTT. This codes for CASSLTGGDGEKLFF. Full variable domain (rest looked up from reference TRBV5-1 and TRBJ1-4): KAGVTQTPRYLIKTRGQQVTLSCSPISGHRSVSWYQQTPGQGLQFLFEYFSETQRNKGNFPGRFSGRQFSNSRSEMNVSTLELGDSALYLCASSLTGGDGEKLFFGSGTQLSVL.

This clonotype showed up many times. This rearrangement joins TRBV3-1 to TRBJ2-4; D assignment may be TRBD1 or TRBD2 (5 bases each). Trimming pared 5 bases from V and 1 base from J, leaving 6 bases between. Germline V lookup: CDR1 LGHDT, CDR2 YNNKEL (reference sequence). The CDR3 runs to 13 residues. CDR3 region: CASSEGAKNIQYF. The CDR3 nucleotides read TGTGCCAGCAGCGAGGGGGCCAAAAACATTCAGTACTTC.

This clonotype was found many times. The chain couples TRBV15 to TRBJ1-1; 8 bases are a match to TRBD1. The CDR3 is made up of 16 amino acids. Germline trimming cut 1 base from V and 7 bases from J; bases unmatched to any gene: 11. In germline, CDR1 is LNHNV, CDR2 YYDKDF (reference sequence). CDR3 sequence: CATSRVRTGSFFEAFF. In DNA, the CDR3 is TGTGCCACCAGCAGAGTGCGGACAGGGAGTTTTTTTGAAGCTTTCTTT.

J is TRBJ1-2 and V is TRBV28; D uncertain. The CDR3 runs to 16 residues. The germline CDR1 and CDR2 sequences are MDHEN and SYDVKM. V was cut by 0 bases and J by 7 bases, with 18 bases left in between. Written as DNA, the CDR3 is TGTGCCAGCAGTTTATGGGCCCCGGGGAGGGTGGCTGGCTACACCTTC. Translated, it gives CASSLWAPGRVAGYTF.

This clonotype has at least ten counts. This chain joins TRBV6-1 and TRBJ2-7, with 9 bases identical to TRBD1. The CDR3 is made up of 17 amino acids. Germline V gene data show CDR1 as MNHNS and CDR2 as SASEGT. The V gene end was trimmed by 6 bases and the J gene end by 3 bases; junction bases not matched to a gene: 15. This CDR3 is CASSRQGQGSGYYEQYF. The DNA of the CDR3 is TGTGCCAGCAGCCGGCAGGGACAGGGAAGTGGTTACTACGAGCAGTACTTC.